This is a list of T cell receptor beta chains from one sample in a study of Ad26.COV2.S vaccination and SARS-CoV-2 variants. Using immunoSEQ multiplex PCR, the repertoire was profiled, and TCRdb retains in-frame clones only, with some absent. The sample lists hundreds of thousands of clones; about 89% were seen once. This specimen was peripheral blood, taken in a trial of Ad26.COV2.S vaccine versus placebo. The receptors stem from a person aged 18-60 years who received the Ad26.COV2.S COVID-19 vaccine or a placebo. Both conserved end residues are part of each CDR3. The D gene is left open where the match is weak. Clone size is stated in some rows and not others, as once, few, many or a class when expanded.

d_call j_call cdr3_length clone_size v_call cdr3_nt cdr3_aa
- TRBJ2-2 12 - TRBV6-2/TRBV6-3 TGTGCCAGCAGTCGCGGGGTAGGGGAGCTGTTTTTT CASSRGVGELFF
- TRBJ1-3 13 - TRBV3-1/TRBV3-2 TGTGCCAGCCGGACAGACTCTGGAAACACCATATATTTT CASRTDSGNTIYF
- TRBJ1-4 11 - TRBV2 TGTGCCAGCAGTGAAGGTGAAAAACTGTTTTTT CASSEGEKLFF
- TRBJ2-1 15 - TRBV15 TGTGCCACCAGCAGAGGAGGCCGGAACTACAATGAGCAGTTCTTC CATSRGGRNYNEQFF
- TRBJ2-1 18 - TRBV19 TGTGCCAGTGTGCTAGGAGTTGGTCGTCCCCCTTTTTACAATGAGCAGTTCTTC CASVLGVGRPPFYNEQFF
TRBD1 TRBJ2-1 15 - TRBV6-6 TGTGCCAGCAGTTTCCCGGGACAGGGCAGGAATGAGCAGTTCTTC CASSFPGQGRNEQFF
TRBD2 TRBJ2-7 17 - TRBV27 TGTGCCAGCAGTCCCCGCGGACTAGCGAGGACCATCCACGAGCAGTACTTC CASSPRGLARTIHEQYF
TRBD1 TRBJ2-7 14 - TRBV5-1 TGCGCCAGCAGCCAACGGACAGGGGACTACGAGCAGTACTTC CASSQRTGDYEQYF
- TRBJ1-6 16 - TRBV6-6 TGTGCCAGCAGTGGAGGGGACTCTTCCTATAATTCACCCCTCCACTTT CASSGGDSSYNSPLHF
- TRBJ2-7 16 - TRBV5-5 TGTGCCAGCAGCTTGGTGGGGGGTCAAGTAGTCTACGAGCAGTACTTC CASSLVGGQVVYEQYF
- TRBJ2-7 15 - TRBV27 TGTGCCAGCAGTTTATCGAGGATGTATACCTACGAGCAGTACTTC CASSLSRMYTYEQYF
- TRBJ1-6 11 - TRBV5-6 TGTGCCAGCAGCCGCGATTCACCCCTCCACTTT CASSRDSPLHF
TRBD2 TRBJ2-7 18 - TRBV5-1 TGCGCCAGCAGCCCCGGGACTAGCGGGAGAGTTTACTCCTACGAGCAGTACTTC CASSPGTSGRVYSYEQYF
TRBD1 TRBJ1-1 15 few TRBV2 TGTGCCAGCCGGGCGACAGGGCTTGAGAACACTGAAGCTTTCTTT CASRATGLENTEAFF
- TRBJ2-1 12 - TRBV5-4 TGTGCCAGCAGCCTTACCCCCATTGAGCAGTTCTTC CASSLTPIEQFF
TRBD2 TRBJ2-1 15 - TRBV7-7 TGTGCCAGCAGCCCGCTAGCGGGGGGGCCGGATGAGCAGTTCTTC CASSPLAGGPDEQFF
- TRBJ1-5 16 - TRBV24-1 TGTGCCACCAGTGTCGCCCCGGACGGGGGGAATCAGCCCCAGCATTTT CATSVAPDGGNQPQHF
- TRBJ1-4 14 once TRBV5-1 TGCGCCAGCAGCGGGGGGGTTGGTAATGAAAAACTGTTTTTT CASSGGVGNEKLFF
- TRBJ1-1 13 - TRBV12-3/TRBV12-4 TGTGCCAGCAGTTTGACCCAAAACACTGAAGCTTTCTTT CASSLTQNTEAFF
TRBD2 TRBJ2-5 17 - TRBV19 TGTGCCAGTAGTATAGACGTCGGGACTAGCGGGAGTCAGACCCAGTACTTC CASSIDVGTSGSQTQYF
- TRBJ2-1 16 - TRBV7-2 TGTGCCAGCAGCCTTCCCGGCAGGGCGGCCTACAATGAGCAGTTCTTC CASSLPGRAAYNEQFF
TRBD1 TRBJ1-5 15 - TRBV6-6 TGTGCCAGCAGTTACCAGGACAGGGTGAATCAGCCCCAGCATTTT CASSYQDRVNQPQHF
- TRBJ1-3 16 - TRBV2 TGTGCCAGCAGTGAAAACGGGGGCTTCTCGGGAAACACCATATATTTT CASSENGGFSGNTIYF
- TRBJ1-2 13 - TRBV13 TGTGCCAGCAGCTTAGCCCGGTCTGGTGGCTACACCTTC CASSLARSGGYTF
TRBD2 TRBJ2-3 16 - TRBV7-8 TGTGCCAGCAGCTTAAATGGGGCGCGGGGGACAGATACGCAGTATTTT CASSLNGARGTDTQYF
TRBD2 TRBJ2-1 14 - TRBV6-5 TGTGCCAGCAGGGGTCCGCTAGCGGGAGTTGAGCAGTTCTTC CASRGPLAGVEQFF
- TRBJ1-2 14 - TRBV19 TGTGCCAGTAGTATGGACAGAACTAACTATGGCTACACCTTC CASSMDRTNYGYTF
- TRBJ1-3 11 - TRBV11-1 TGTGCCAGCGGAGTGGGAAACACCATATATTTT CASGVGNTIYF
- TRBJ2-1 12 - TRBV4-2 TGTGCCAGCAGCCAAGAGTTCTATGAGCAGTTCTTC CASSQEFYEQFF
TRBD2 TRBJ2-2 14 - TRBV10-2 TGCGCCAGCAGTCCTAGCGGGAGGACCGGGGAGCTGTTTTTT CASSPSGRTGELFF
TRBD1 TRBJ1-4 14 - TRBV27 TGTGCCAGTTCAAAGACAGGGGGATATGAAAAACTGTTTTTT CASSKTGGYEKLFF
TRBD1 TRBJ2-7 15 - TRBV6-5 TGTGCCAGCAGAATTACCGGGACAGGCGTCCACGAGCAGTACTTC CASRITGTGVHEQYF
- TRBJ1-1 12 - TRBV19 TGTGCCAGTAGTATCCCGAACACTGAAGCTTTCTTT CASSIPNTEAFF
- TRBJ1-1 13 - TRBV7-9 TGTGCCAGCAGCTTAGTCGACAGGACTGAAGCTTTCTTT CASSLVDRTEAFF
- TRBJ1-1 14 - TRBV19 TGTGCCAGTAGTATAGATTCCGGGGAGACTGAAGCTTTCTTT CASSIDSGETEAFF
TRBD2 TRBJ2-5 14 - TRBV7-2 TGTGCCAGCAGCACTCTAGCGGCCGCTCGGGCCCAGTACTTC CASSTLAAARAQYF
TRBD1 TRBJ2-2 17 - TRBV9 TGTGCCAGCAGCGTAGGCGGGACAGGGGGCACCACCGGGGAGCTGTTTTTT CASSVGGTGGTTGELFF
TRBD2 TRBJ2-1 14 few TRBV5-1 TGCGCCAGCAGCCGGACTAGCGGGGGCAATGAGCAGTTCTTC CASSRTSGGNEQFF
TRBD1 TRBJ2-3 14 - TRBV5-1 TGCGCCAGCAGACCAACATATACAGGGGTAGCGCAGTATTTT CASRPTYTGVAQYF
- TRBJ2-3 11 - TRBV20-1 TGCAGTGCTAGAATACAAGATACGCAGTATTTT CSARIQDTQYF
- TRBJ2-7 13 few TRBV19 TGTGCCAGTAGCGCTTGGGCGACTGGCGAGCAGTACTTC CASSAWATGEQYF
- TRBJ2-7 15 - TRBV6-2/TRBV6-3 TGTGCCAGCAGTTACGACAGCTCCAGCTCCTACGAGCAGTACTTC CASSYDSSSSYEQYF